This T cell receptor (beta chain) appears in the sequencing data of a study of shared clonotypes between healthy human individuals. The V end was cut by 5 bases, the J end by 7 bases, with 20 bases between. Germline loops: CDR1 SGHAT, CDR2 FQNNGV. The CDR3 has 16 residues. Original data processing: Without quality scores, immunoSEQ junctional reads could not be filtered like full-length reads. Clones were read by immunoSEQ multiplex PCR, and TCRdb kept only the in-frame ones, dropping some. D and trimming come from the DNA, and the V and J calls and clone size come from that table. Of 1.4 million or so clones in the sample, approximately 98.5% were seen once.

The rearrangement uses TRBV11-2 and TRBJ1-4, with D possibly being TRBD1 (5 bases). The sequence was collected from a man younger than 40 in good health. Sequencing used naive CD4+ T cells sorted from blood. Subset meaning: CD45RA+ positively selected. CDR3 sequence (DNA): TGTGCCAGCAGCCTAATGCAGCGGGGCATTGCTGAAAAACTGTTTTTT. Encoded protein: CASSLMQRGIAEKLFF.